These T cell receptor beta chains were read from a single sample in a study of blood T cells in healthy people across ages. TCRdb re-analysed the 5' RACE reads in MiXCR, keeping a single row per CDR3 protein. The sample records some 1,800,000 distinct CDR3 sequences, about two fifths being singletons. The sequenced sample consisted of blood. The origin of the receptors is a human donor in good health. The CDR3 runs from the conserved cysteine through the conserved F or W. Each record gives: clone size, V gene, J gene, CDR3 protein. Clone size appears in some rows only: once, few, many, or a class for an expanded clone.

size: -; V: TRBV7-2; J: TRBJ2-1; CDR3: CASSLVYYARGEQFF
size: few; V: TRBV5-1; J: TRBJ1-2; CDR3: CASGSLGYGYTF
size: -; V: TRBV7-2; J: TRBJ2-7; CDR3: CASSPRGGPPEQYF
size: few; V: TRBV7-9; J: TRBJ1-4; CDR3: CASSRRTEKLFF
size: few; V: TRBV6-5; J: TRBJ2-1; CDR3: CASSDQVGHNEQFF
size: few; V: TRBV9; J: TRBJ2-6; CDR3: CASSVGYTGANVLTF
size: once; V: TRBV7-2; J: TRBJ1-2; CDR3: CASTKGGSSNYGCTF
size: few; V: TRBV7-9; J: TRBJ2-1; CDR3: CASSLVGRTGVSYNEQFF
size: -; V: TRBV5-1; J: TRBJ2-7; CDR3: CASSLEGTGLGEQYF
size: many; V: TRBV12-3/TRBV12-4; J: TRBJ2-7; CDR3: CASSPTSGSSYEQYF
size: -; V: TRBV20-1; J: -; CDR3: CSARDRDSRGGYEQYF
size: -; V: TRBV12-3/TRBV12-4; J: TRBJ2-5; CDR3: CASSFGIHSEQYF
size: -; V: TRBV24-1; J: TRBJ1-4; CDR3: CATSEWDSEKLFF
size: -; V: TRBV20-1; J: TRBJ2-6; CDR3: CSASRQPSSGANVLTF
size: -; V: TRBV20-1; J: TRBJ1-5; CDR3: CSARDRRRGHQPQHF
size: few; V: TRBV6-6; J: TRBJ1-2; CDR3: CASSQRATTEDGYTF
size: -; V: TRBV4-3; J: TRBJ2-7; CDR3: CASSRSIGGLEAYEQYF
size: few; V: TRBV7-7; J: TRBJ2-3; CDR3: CASSLRTGTEQYF
size: -; V: TRBV7-9; J: TRBJ1-2; CDR3: CASSLDGGAGYTF
size: few; V: TRBV7-3; J: TRBJ2-7; CDR3: CASSAPGQGLEEQYF
size: -; V: TRBV27; J: TRBJ2-7; CDR3: CASIRTGGSYEQYF
size: many; V: TRBV4-1; J: TRBJ2-5; CDR3: CASSQPGGETQYF
size: -; V: TRBV20-1; J: TRBJ2-5; CDR3: CSARTVRGTQYF
size: -; V: TRBV5-1; J: -; CDR3: CASSSSRRRGVYEQYF
size: -; V: TRBV2; J: TRBJ2-5; CDR3: CASTGAGTQYF
size: -; V: TRBV28; J: TRBJ2-5; CDR3: CASSSGLAGGAVLSETQYF
size: -; V: TRBV4-1; J: TRBJ2-7; CDR3: CASSQDWGAYRYEQYF
size: -; V: TRBV29-1; J: TRBJ2-1; CDR3: CSVEGLALTVLSYNEQFF
size: -; V: TRBV28; J: TRBJ1-2; CDR3: CTSSTAGGGYYGHTF
size: -; V: TRBV12-3/TRBV12-4; J: TRBJ2-1; CDR3: CASSLAASGGGNEQFF
size: few; V: TRBV4-3; J: TRBJ2-7; CDR3: CASSLTVTSEDEQYF
size: few; V: TRBV19; J: TRBJ1-2; CDR3: CASSIELGGTPNGYTF
size: -; V: TRBV20-1; J: TRBJ2-5; CDR3: CSACKTSGPQETQYF
size: few; V: TRBV24-1; J: TRBJ2-1; CDR3: CATSDPRDGVWDEQFF
size: few; V: TRBV15; J: TRBJ1-6; CDR3: CATSRDYALPLHF
size: few; V: TRBV12-3/TRBV12-4; J: TRBJ2-5; CDR3: CASSFSMTRREQYF
size: few; V: TRBV12-3/TRBV12-4; J: TRBJ2-1; CDR3: CASINRAGGDEQFF
size: -; V: TRBV10-3; J: TRBJ1-4; CDR3: CATPDRDNEKLFF
size: -; V: TRBV29-1; J: TRBJ1-4; CDR3: CSVVVRGGEKLFF
size: -; V: TRBV27; J: TRBJ2-3; CDR3: CASRLWEGTDTQYF
size: few; V: TRBV2; J: TRBJ1-2; CDR3: CASSRMDRSIGYTF
size: many; V: TRBV12-3/TRBV12-4; J: TRBJ2-7; CDR3: CASSFGGIYEQYF
size: -; V: TRBV9; J: TRBJ1-1; CDR3: CASSRDRGAGEAFF
size: few; V: TRBV7-9; J: TRBJ2-3; CDR3: CASSFVSPDTQYF
size: -; V: TRBV28; J: TRBJ2-1; CDR3: CASSSSGLAAAYNEQFF
size: -; V: TRBV7-3; J: TRBJ1-5; CDR3: CASSLPGGENQPQHF
size: many; V: TRBV12-3/TRBV12-4; J: TRBJ2-5; CDR3: CASSSRGETQYF
size: once; V: TRBV3-1; J: TRBJ2-1; CDR3: CASVGNGNYNEQFF
size: few; V: TRBV20-1; J: TRBJ2-3; CDR3: CSAAPPGTSGGADTQYF
size: -; V: TRBV14; J: TRBJ1-6; CDR3: CASSQAAGALSPLHF
size: few; V: TRBV20-1; J: -; CDR3: CSARDRLAGVGEQYF
size: few; V: TRBV4-3; J: TRBJ2-1; CDR3: CASSLLSGGAGEQFF
size: few; V: TRBV28; J: TRBJ1-2; CDR3: CASSSIDRSYGYTF
size: -; V: TRBV5-1; J: TRBJ1-1; CDR3: CASSLGVLPGAFF
size: -; V: TRBV29-1; J: TRBJ2-3; CDR3: CSAPTSESSDTQYF
size: -; V: TRBV2; J: TRBJ2-1; CDR3: CACETSGGGYNEQFF
size: many; V: TRBV29-1; J: TRBJ2-3; CDR3: CSVVGRATDTQYF